What follows describes a single T cell receptor beta chain. No DNA is given; TCRdb re-called the 5' RACE reads and lists each CDR3 protein once. Recorded for this sample: 550,000 or so distinct CDR3 sequences. The data belong to a study of T cells expressing NK-cell markers. The overall study: Sorted T-cell subsets CD3+CD56+NKG2C+, CD3+CD56+NKG2C- and CD3+CD56-NKG2C+ were TCR beta-sequenced.

This TCR was sampled from a man younger than 35 in good health. What was sequenced was blood T cells: a sorted CD56 or NKG2C T cell subset, CD4+ or CD8+ T cells, or bulk PBMC T cells (not recorded which).

The CDR3 sequence: CSVEDLRTRTGELFF. The V gene is TRBV29-1, the J gene TRBJ2-2. The CDR3 runs 15 residues. In germline, CDR1 is SQVTM, CDR2 ANQGSEA.